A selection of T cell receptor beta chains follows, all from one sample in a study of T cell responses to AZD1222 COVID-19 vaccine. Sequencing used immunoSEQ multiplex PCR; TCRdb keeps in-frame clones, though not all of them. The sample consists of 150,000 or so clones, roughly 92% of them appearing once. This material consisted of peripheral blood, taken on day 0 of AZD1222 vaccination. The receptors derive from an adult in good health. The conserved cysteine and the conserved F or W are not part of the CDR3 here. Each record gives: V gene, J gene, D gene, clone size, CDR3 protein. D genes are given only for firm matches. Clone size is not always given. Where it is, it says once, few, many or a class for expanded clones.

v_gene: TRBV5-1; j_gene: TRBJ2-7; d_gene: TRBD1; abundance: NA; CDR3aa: ASSLGQSYEQY
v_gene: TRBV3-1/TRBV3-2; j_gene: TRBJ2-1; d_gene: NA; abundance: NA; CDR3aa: ASSPTPPNEQF
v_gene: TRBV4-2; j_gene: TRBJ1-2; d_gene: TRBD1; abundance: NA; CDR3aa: ASSQGQGALGYT
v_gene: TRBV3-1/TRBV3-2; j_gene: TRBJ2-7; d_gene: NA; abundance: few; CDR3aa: ASSQLPGQGLIEQY
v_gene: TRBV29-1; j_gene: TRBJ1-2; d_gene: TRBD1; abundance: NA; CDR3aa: SVGGYRKITGDLLGGYGYT
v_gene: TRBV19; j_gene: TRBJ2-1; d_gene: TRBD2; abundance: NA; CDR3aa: ASRPGLAGDSMSSYNEQF
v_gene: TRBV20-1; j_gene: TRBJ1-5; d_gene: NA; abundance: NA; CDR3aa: SASSGGGAQH
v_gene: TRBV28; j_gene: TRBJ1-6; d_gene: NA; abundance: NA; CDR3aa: ASNLNLGYNSPLH
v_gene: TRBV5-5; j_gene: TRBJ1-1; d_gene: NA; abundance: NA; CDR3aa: ASSSSPFRAGNTEAF
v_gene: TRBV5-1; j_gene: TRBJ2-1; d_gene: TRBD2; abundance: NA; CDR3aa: ASSRGTSVYNEQF
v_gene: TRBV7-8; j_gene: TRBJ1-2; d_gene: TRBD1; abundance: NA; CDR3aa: ASTQGDHGYT
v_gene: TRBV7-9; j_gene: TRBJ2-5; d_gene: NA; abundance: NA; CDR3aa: ASSSIGQYQETQY
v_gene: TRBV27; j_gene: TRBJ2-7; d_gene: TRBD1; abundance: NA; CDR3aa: ASSSFLPGQGEEQY
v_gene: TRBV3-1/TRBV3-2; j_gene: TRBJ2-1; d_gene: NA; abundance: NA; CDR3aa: ASSSGGSSYNEQF
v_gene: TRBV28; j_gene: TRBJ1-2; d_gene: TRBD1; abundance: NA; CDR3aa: ASSFSISPGQGLGDYGYT
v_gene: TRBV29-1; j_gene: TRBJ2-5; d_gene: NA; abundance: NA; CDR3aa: SVLSRAETQY
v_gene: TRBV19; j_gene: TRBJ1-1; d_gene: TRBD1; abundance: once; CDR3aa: AIQAGTGVAEAF
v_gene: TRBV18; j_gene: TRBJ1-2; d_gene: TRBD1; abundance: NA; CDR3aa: ASSHQTGDYGYT
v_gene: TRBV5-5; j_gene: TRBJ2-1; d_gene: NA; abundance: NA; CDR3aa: ASSRLPLYNEQF
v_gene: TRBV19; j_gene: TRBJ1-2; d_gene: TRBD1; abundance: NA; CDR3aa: ASCPTGMEGYT
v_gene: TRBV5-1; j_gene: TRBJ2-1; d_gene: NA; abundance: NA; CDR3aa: ASSPRDHEQF
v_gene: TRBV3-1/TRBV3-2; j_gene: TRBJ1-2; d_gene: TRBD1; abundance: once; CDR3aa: ASSHRQGNYGYT